One T cell receptor beta chain is described in this entry. The clone's antigen remains unknown. No base qualities exist here, and no much larger clone lies one base off it. The germline V gene (reference sequence) sets CDR1 to DFQATT and CDR2 to SNEGSKA. Compared with germline, V lacks 0 bases and J lacks 5 bases; bases without a gene match: 1. The CDR3, cysteine through phenylalanine, is 12 amino acids long. Solely the CDR3 DNA is kept, with 36 bases framed from the first base. The data were taken from a study of T-cell memory formation after mild COVID-19 (dated by TCRdb to the early 2020s). Background on the whole study: Most TCR sequence clusters were specific to one of the two donors. Longitudinal TCRalpha and TCRbeta repertoire sequencing tracked T-cell clones expanding and contracting after mild COVID-19 in a couple of donors. The cohort comprised two young, previously healthy adult volunteers, one female and one male.

Sequencer: Illumina NovaSeq 6000. TCRalpha and TCRbeta cDNA libraries were constructed by 5'RACE with constant-segment primers, with sample barcodes and unique molecular identifiers being introduced. Trizol reagent was used to extract RNA from every sample. Library amplification was performed in two PCR steps, and a second sample barcode and Illumina TruSeq adapters were introduced in the second step. Sequencing of the libraries was done on an Illumina NovaSeq, producing 2 x 150 bp paired-end reads. In the original analysis: With migec v1.2.7, reads were demultiplexed and then collapsed into UMI-guided consensus sequences. Using mixcr v2.1.11, UMI consensuses were aligned to TRA and TRB V and J templates and then assembled into clonotypes. Clonotypes were classified as expanded or contracted when called significant by both edgeR and NoisET, with noise models trained on biological replicates. For edgeR calls, a false discovery rate-adjusted p below 0.01 and a log2 fold-change threshold of 1 were applied. As an exploratory analysis of dynamics, max-normalized trajectories of the 1000 most abundant clonotypes were examined with PCA combined with hierarchical clustering. Each responding clone was given a CD4 or CD8 phenotype based on the CD4+ and CD8+ repertoires, which had been sequenced separately. The public reads were reprocessed in TCRdb via fastp at Q25 and MiXCR, keeping in-frame beta chains. Identical CDR3 proteins give one entry, which carries the most common genes and DNA. The V and J calls here are based on TCRdb, not the publication. The sample records about 430,000 distinct CDR3 sequences, less than 25% of which are singletons. Of the sample, 7% to 9.5% is held by the ten largest clones.

Study-level results and caveats: The study included only a couple of mild cases, and larger cohorts that include severe cases with pre-infection samples were judged to be necessary. Clones contracting from day 15 to 85 had balanced CD4/CD8 phenotypes, while a second wave expanding from day 15 to 37 was biased towards CD4+. The detection of some responding clones in pre-infection memory suggests that pre-existing cross-reactive memory T cells joined the SARS-CoV-2 response. Contracting CD4+ clones appeared mostly in the CM and EM memory subsets, whereas CD8+ clones were enriched in EMRA. Whether the second-wave clones peaking on day 37 were SARS-CoV-2 specific was not confirmed.

Ficoll-Paque density gradient centrifugation was the method used to isolate PBMCs. The receptor was derived from an adult woman who had mild COVID-19 (a few samples of this study predate the infection). The sample titles of this study are shuffled in the database, so cell type and time point are left out; the donor was told from shared clones. Recombination joined TRBV20-1 with TRBJ2-7, and 7 bases in between align with TRBD1. Sequenced input: PBMCs or a T cell subset sorted from them (not recorded which). Read as DNA, the sequence is TGCAGTGCTAGAGAGACAGGGAACGAGCAGTACTTC. Its protein is CSARETGNEQYF.